These T cell receptor beta chains were read from a single sample in a study of blood T cell repertoires in COVID-19. Here immunoSEQ multiplex PCR was the method, and the copy in TCRdb shows in-frame clones only, minus some. The sample includes 190,000 or so clones, around four fifths seen only once; the top ten take around 8.8%. Sequencing was done on a sample of PBMCs or T cells enriched from blood (not recorded which). The receptors were gathered from a man aged 40-49 years who had recovered from COVID-19. CDR3s include the opening cysteine and the closing phenylalanine or tryptophan. The D gene is left open where the match is weak. Not all rows give a size; the values are once, few, many and, for expanded clones, a class.

CDR3: CSVARQGSIAEAFF; DNA: TGCAGCGTTGCAAGACAGGGGAGTATCGCTGAAGCTTTCTTT; length: 14; J: TRBJ1-1; V: TRBV29-1; size: -; D: TRBD1
CDR3: CASSLTHISGNTIYF; DNA: TGCGCCAGCAGCCTAACACATATCTCTGGAAACACCATATATTTT; length: 15; J: TRBJ1-3; V: TRBV4-1; size: -; D: -
CDR3: CASSPKTDTGELFF; DNA: TGTGCCAGCAGCCCAAAGACAGACACCGGGGAGCTGTTTTTT; length: 14; J: TRBJ2-2; V: TRBV7-3; size: -; D: -
CDR3: CASSSTTGAGQPQHF; DNA: TGCGCCAGCAGCTCAACCACAGGGGCCGGTCAGCCCCAGCATTTT; length: 15; J: TRBJ1-5; V: TRBV5-1; size: -; D: TRBD1
CDR3: CASRRESYEQYF; DNA: TGTGCCAGCAGGAGGGAAAGCTACGAGCAGTACTTC; length: 12; J: TRBJ2-7; V: TRBV6-5; size: once; D: -
CDR3: CATSDYPQGADTQYF; DNA: TGTGCCACCAGTGACTATCCTCAGGGGGCAGATACGCAGTATTTT; length: 15; J: TRBJ2-3; V: TRBV24-1; size: -; D: TRBD1
CDR3: CAWRGAGGAVGGYTF; DNA: TGTGCCTGGAGAGGGGCAGGGGGCGCGGTTGGTGGCTACACCTTC; length: 15; J: TRBJ1-2; V: TRBV30; size: -; D: TRBD1
CDR3: CASSQVAWEQFF; DNA: TGCGCCAGCAGCCAAGTAGCTTGGGAGCAGTTCTTC; length: 12; J: TRBJ2-1; V: TRBV4-1; size: -; D: -
CDR3: CASSAPGGRYEQYF; DNA: TGTGCCAGCAGCGCCCCCGGGGGTCGATACGAGCAGTACTTC; length: 14; J: TRBJ2-7; V: TRBV7-9; size: -; D: -
CDR3: CASSFPGQGVYGYTF; DNA: TGTGCCAGCAGCTTCCCTGGACAGGGGGTTTATGGCTACACCTTC; length: 15; J: TRBJ1-2; V: TRBV5-6; size: -; D: TRBD1
CDR3: CASNVDGVPGNTIYF; DNA: TGTGCCAGCAACGTCGACGGGGTACCTGGAAACACCATATATTTT; length: 15; J: TRBJ1-3; V: TRBV21-1; size: once; D: -
CDR3: CSVGVGQSTGNTIYF; DNA: TGCAGCGTTGGGGTTGGGCAGTCAACTGGAAACACCATATATTTT; length: 15; J: TRBJ1-3; V: TRBV29-1; size: once; D: -
CDR3: CASSLRANYGYTF; DNA: TGTGCCAGCAGTTTAAGAGCTAACTATGGCTACACCTTC; length: 13; J: TRBJ1-2; V: TRBV28; size: -; D: -
CDR3: CASSILANTGELFF; DNA: TGTGCCAGTAGTATTCTGGCAAACACCGGGGAGCTGTTTTTT; length: 14; J: TRBJ2-2; V: TRBV19; size: -; D: -
CDR3: CASSFRDRAVNYGYTF; DNA: TGTGCCAGCAGCTTCCGGGACAGGGCCGTTAACTATGGCTACACCTTC; length: 16; J: TRBJ1-2; V: TRBV5-5; size: -; D: TRBD1
CDR3: CASSYGGTGYEQYF; DNA: TGTGCCAGCAGTTATGGGGGGACAGGCTACGAGCAGTACTTC; length: 14; J: TRBJ2-7; V: TRBV6-5; size: -; D: TRBD1
CDR3: CASSPRTENSNQPQHF; DNA: TGCGCCAGCAGCCCCCGGACAGAAAATAGCAATCAGCCCCAGCATTTT; length: 16; J: TRBJ1-5; V: TRBV4-1; size: -; D: -
CDR3: CASSLGGVEAFF; DNA: TGCGCCAGCAGCTTGGGCGGAGTTGAAGCTTTCTTT; length: 12; J: TRBJ1-1; V: TRBV5-1; size: -; D: -
CDR3: CASSPERSGGPYEQYF; DNA: TGCGCCAGCAGCCCGGAGCGGTCGGGGGGCCCCTACGAGCAGTACTTC; length: 16; J: TRBJ2-7; V: TRBV5-1; size: -; D: -
CDR3: CASRAGLAGGPGNEQFF; DNA: TGTGCCAGCAGGGCAGGACTAGCGGGAGGGCCGGGAAATGAGCAGTTCTTC; length: 17; J: TRBJ2-1; V: TRBV2; size: -; D: TRBD2
CDR3: CASSLQGRNTEAFF; DNA: TGTGCCAGCAGCTTACAGGGTAGGAACACTGAAGCTTTCTTT; length: 14; J: TRBJ1-1; V: TRBV7-3; size: -; D: -
CDR3: CAWRTQGLGGETQYF; DNA: TGTGCCTGGAGGACCCAGGGGTTAGGAGGAGAGACCCAGTACTTC; length: 15; J: TRBJ2-5; V: TRBV30; size: few; D: -
CDR3: CSASKETQYF; DNA: TGCAGTGCCTCTAAAGAGACCCAGTACTTC; length: 10; J: TRBJ2-5; V: TRBV20-1; size: -; D: -
CDR3: CASSQVGRYEQYF; DNA: TGTGCCAGCAGCCAAGTGGGCCGCTACGAGCAGTACTTC; length: 13; J: TRBJ2-7; V: TRBV3-1/TRBV3-2; size: few; D: -
CDR3: CASSALSEGVYGYTF; DNA: TGTGCCAGCAGCGCACTCAGTGAGGGGGTCTATGGCTACACCTTC; length: 15; J: TRBJ1-2; V: TRBV28; size: -; D: -
CDR3: CASSLGGGTEAFF; DNA: TGTGCCAGCAGCTTAGGAGGGGGCACTGAAGCTTTCTTT; length: 13; J: TRBJ1-1; V: TRBV7-9; size: -; D: -
CDR3: CSVLGQGRKSSYEQYF; DNA: TGCAGCGTACTAGGACAGGGTCGAAAGAGTTCCTACGAGCAGTACTTC; length: 16; J: TRBJ2-7; V: TRBV29-1; size: few; D: TRBD1
CDR3: CASSLRLAGNTDTQYF; DNA: TGTGCCAGCAGCTTGAGGCTAGCGGGGAACACAGATACGCAGTATTTT; length: 16; J: TRBJ2-3; V: TRBV5-4; size: -; D: TRBD2
CDR3: CASSLDLTLAKNIQYF; DNA: TGTGCCAGCAGCTTGGATTTGACACTAGCCAAAAACATTCAGTACTTC; length: 16; J: TRBJ2-4; V: TRBV5-4; size: -; D: -
CDR3: CASSNPPGDYGYTF; DNA: TGTGCCAGTAGTAATCCACCGGGGGACTATGGCTACACCTTC; length: 14; J: TRBJ1-2; V: TRBV19; size: -; D: -
CDR3: CASSAGLRGLGNTIYF; DNA: TGTGCCAGCAGTGCTGGGCTAAGGGGACTCGGAAACACCATATATTTT; length: 16; J: TRBJ1-3; V: TRBV2; size: -; D: -
CDR3: CASSLRLSYGYTF; DNA: TGTGCCAGCAGTTTAAGACTGAGCTATGGCTACACCTTC; length: 13; J: TRBJ1-2; V: TRBV12-3/TRBV12-4; size: -; D: -
CDR3: CASSVGGGNYNEQFF; DNA: TGTGCCAGCAGCGTAGGGGGCGGGAACTACAATGAGCAGTTCTTC; length: 15; J: TRBJ2-1; V: TRBV9; size: -; D: -
CDR3: CASSLVSRGLGGYTF; DNA: TGTGCCAGCAGCCTCGTTAGTAGGGGCTTAGGTGGCTACACCTTC; length: 15; J: TRBJ1-2; V: TRBV14; size: -; D: -
CDR3: CASSSRGGLHEQYF; DNA: TGTGCCAGCAGCTCCCGGGGGGGGCTGCACGAGCAGTACTTC; length: 14; J: TRBJ2-7; V: TRBV7-9; size: -; D: TRBD2
CDR3: CASSYGRVTEAFF; DNA: TGTGCCAGCAGTTACGGGAGGGTAACTGAAGCTTTCTTT; length: 13; J: TRBJ1-1; V: TRBV6-5; size: -; D: -